One and the same sample provided the 12 T cell receptor beta chains below, sequenced in a study of shared clonotypes between healthy human individuals. Assay used: immunoSEQ multiplex PCR; TCRdb lists only in-frame clones, some missing. The sample includes about 2.4 million clones, roughly 93% of them seen just once. The sequenced material came from naive CD4+ T cells from PBMCs. Regarding subset: CD45RA+ positively selected. These TCRs come from a man between 18 and 35 years old in good health. Some clones in this sample may be carry-over from other donors' samples.

The chain is built from TRBV5-6 and TRBJ1-5; D uncertain. This CDR3 comprises 14 residues. CDR1 is SGHDT and CDR2 is YYEEEE in the germline V gene. Trimming cost V 1 base and J 2 bases, with 7 bases left between them. The CDR3 reads CASSLSGRNQPQHF. In DNA, the CDR3 is TGTGCCAGCAGCTTGAGTGGTCGCAATCAGCCCCAGCATTTT.

CDR3 in DNA: TGTGCCAGCAGTCTCATCGGACGGTACTATGGCTACACCTTC. This encodes CASSLIGRYYGYTF. The gene calls are TRBV11-2 and TRBJ1-2, with D uncertain. Germline V lookup: CDR1 SGHAT, CDR2 FQNNGV. Trimming left V 6 bases short and J 3 bases short, with 14 bases between. This CDR3 spans 14 amino acids. Looking up the rest from reference TRBV11-2 and TRBJ1-2 gives the full variable domain: EAGVAQSPRYKIIEKRQSVAFWCNPISGHATLYWYQQILGQGPKLLIQFQNNGVVDDSQLPKDRFSAERLKGVDSTLKIQPAKLEDSAVYLCASSLIGRYYGYTFGSGTRLTVV.

The chain couples TRBV7-9 to TRBJ2-6; D gene uncertain. Trimming pared 0 bases from V and 0 bases from J, leaving 6 bases between. The CDR3 spans 16 residues. Looked up from germline, CDR1 is SEHNR and CDR2 is FQNEAQ (reference sequence). The CDR3 sequence: CASSLATSSGANVLTF. CDR3 sequence (DNA): TGTGCCAGCAGCTTAGCCACAAGCTCTGGGGCCAACGTCCTGACTTTC. Full variable domain (missing parts from reference TRBV7-9 and TRBJ2-6): DTGVSQNPRHKITKRGQNVTFRCDPISEHNRLYWYRQTLGQGPEFLTYFQNEAQLEKSRLLSDRFSAERPKGSFSTLEIQRTEQGDSAMYLCASSLATSSGANVLTFGAGSRLTVL.

This chain connects TRBV18 to TRBJ2-7; 7 bases are shared with TRBD1. Per germline, CDR1 KGHSH and CDR2 LQKENI. The CDR3 runs 14 residues. Trimming cost V 5 bases and J 0 bases; bases outside gene matches: 4. The CDR3 DNA reads TGTGCCAGCTCATCCTCAGGGGGCTCCTACGAGCAGTACTTC. It yields the protein CASSSSGGSYEQYF. The complete variable domain, with remaining parts taken from reference TRBV18 and TRBJ2-7, reads NAGVMQNPRHLVRRRGQEARLRCSPMKGHSHVYWYRQLPEEGLKFMVYLQKENIIDESGMPKERFSAEFPKEGPSILRIQQVVRGDSAAYFCASSSSGGSYEQYFGPGTRLTVT.

This rearrangement joins TRBV11-2 to TRBJ1-5, with a weak D call TRBD1 (6 bases). V shed 5 bases and J shed 6 bases, with 20 bases lying between them. Germline loops: CDR1 SGHAT, CDR2 FQNNGV. The CDR3 covers 16 residues. This CDR3 reads CASSDPAPQGSQPQHF. The CDR3 DNA is TGTGCCAGCAGCGATCCCGCCCCACAGGGATCTCAGCCCCAGCATTTT.

The V call is TRBV7-3, the J call TRBJ1-4; D gene unclear. CDR3 length equals 16 residues. From germline, CDR1 is SGHTA and CDR2 FQGTGA. The V end lost 3 bases, the J end lost 0 bases, and 11 bases lay between the germline ends. The CDR3, as DNA: TGTGCCAGCAGCTTGGGAGGTTGGCCAACTAATGAAAAACTGTTTTTT. Encoded protein: CASSLGGWPTNEKLFF.

This clone was picked up one time. This sequence joins TRBV14 and TRBJ2-7; 9 nucleotides align to TRBD2. CDR1 SGHDN and CDR2 FVKESK come from the germline V gene. The CDR3 is 16 residues long. With 4 bases clipped from V and 2 bases from J, the junction kept 9 bases outside the gene matches. CDR3 sequence: CASSPGPLAGAYEQYF. CDR3 bases: TGTGCCAGCAGCCCCGGCCCTTTAGCGGGAGCCTACGAGCAGTACTTC.

This chain joins TRBV4-1 and TRBJ1-6, with D uncertain. V was trimmed by 0 bases and J by 8 bases, leaving 8 bases between them. In germline, CDR1 is MGHRA, CDR2 YSYEKL. CDR3 length: 14 amino acids. As DNA, the CDR3 is TGCGCCAGCAGCCAAGAACCCCGGGATTCACCCCTCCACTTT. Translation gives CASSQEPRDSPLHF.

Comments on this clone: This sample includes further DNA sequences coding for the same CDR3. V and J are TRBV5-4 and TRBJ2-5; 7 bases agree with TRBD1. The CDR3 length is 14 residues. V shed 5 bases and J 2 bases; nucleotides not matched to a gene: 6. The germline CDR1 and CDR2 sequences are SGHNT and YYREEE (reference sequence). CDR3 amino acids: CASSPRTGQETQYF. As DNA, the CDR3 is TGTGCCAGCAGTCCAAGGACAGGACAAGAGACCCAGTACTTC.

This chain connects TRBV7-8 to TRBJ1-5; D is undetermined. The V end lost 1 base, the J end lost 2 bases, and 9 bases lay between the germline ends. This CDR3 region has 15 residues. Germline values: CDR1 SGHVS, CDR2 FQNEAQ. As DNA, the CDR3 is TGTGCCAGCAGCTTAGGCAGGCTACGCAATCAGCCCCAGCATTTT. This translates into CASSLGRLRNQPQHF.

This clone was counted a few times. The sample contains more than one DNA sequence encoding this CDR3. The chain carries TRBV28 and TRBJ1-1, with D hard to call. The CDR3 is 13 residues long. Trimming removed 3 bases from V and 0 bases from J, with 5 bases in between. CDR1 MDHEN and CDR2 SYDVKM come from the germline V gene. The CDR3 region has the DNA TGTGCCAGCAGTTTTCCGATGAACACTGAAGCTTTCTTT. This sequence encodes CASSFPMNTEAFF.

V and J are TRBV5-1 and TRBJ2-3, with 7 bases lining up with TRBD1. The CDR3 consists of 14 residues. V lost 3 bases and J lost 3; bases outside the gene matches: 4. CDR1 SGHRS and CDR2 YFSETQ come from the germline V gene. CDR3 in DNA: TGCGCCAGCAGCTCGGAACAGGGGACAGATACGCAGTATTTT. Its protein product is CASSSEQGTDTQYF.